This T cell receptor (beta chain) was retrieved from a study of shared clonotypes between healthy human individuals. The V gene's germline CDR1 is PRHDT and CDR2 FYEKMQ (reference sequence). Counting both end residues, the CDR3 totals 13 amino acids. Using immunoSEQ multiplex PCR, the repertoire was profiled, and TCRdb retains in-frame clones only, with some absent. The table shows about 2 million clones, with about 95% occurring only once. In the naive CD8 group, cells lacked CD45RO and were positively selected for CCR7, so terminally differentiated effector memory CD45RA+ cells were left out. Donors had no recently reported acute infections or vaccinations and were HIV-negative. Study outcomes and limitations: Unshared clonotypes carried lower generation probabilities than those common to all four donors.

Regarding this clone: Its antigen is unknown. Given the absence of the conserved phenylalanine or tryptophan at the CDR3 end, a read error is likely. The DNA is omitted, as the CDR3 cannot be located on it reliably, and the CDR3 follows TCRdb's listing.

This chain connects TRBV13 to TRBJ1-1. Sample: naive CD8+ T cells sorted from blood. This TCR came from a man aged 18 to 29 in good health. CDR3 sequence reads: CASSQEVTAAQIV.